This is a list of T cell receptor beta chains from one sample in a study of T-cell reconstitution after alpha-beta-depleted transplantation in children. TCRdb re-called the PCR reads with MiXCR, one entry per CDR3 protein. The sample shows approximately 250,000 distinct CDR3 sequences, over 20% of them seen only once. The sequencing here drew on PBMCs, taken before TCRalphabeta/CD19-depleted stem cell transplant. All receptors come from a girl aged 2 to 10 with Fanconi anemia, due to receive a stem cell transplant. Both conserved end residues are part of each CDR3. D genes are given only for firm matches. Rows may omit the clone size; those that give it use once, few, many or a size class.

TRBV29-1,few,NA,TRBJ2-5,CSVERPPRYQETQYF,TGCAGCGTTGAACGGCCTCCCAGGTACCAAGAGACCCAGTACTTC
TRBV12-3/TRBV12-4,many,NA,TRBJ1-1,CASSLKGNTEAFF,TGTGCCAGCAGCTTAAAAGGGAACACTGAAGCTTTCTTT
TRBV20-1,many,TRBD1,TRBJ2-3,CSARDNRGRDTQYF,TGCAGTGCTAGAGATAACAGGGGTAGAGATACGCAGTATTTT
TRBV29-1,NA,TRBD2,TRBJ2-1,CSVDRLGASGDNEQFF,TGCAGCGTTGATCGTCTCGGGGCTAGCGGGGACAATGAGCAGTTCTTC
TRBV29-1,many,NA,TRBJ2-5,CSVEVGETQYF,TGCAGCGTTGAAGTGGGAGAGACCCAGTACTTC
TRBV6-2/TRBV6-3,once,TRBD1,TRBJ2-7,CASRTRQGSNNEQYF,TGTGCCAGCAGAACCCGACAGGGAAGTAACAACGAGCAGTACTTC
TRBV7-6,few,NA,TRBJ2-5,CASSLREGETQYF,TGTGCCAGCAGCTTACGTGAGGGGGAGACCCAGTACTTC
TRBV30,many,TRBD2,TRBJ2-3,CAWSDGVAGVKDTQYF,TGTGCCTGGAGTGACGGAGTAGCGGGAGTCAAGGATACGCAGTATTTT
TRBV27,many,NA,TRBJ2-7,CASSLSSYSYEQYF,TGTGCCAGCAGTTTATCCAGCTACTCCTACGAGCAGTACTTC
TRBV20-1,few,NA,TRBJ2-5,CSVRLKETQYF,TGCAGTGTGAGACTTAAAGAGACCCAGTACTTC
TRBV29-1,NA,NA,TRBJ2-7,CSVFGGPSYEQYF,TGCAGCGTTTTTGGCGGGCCCTCCTACGAGCAGTACTTC
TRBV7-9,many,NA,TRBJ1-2,CASSLGTGTSYGYTF,TGTGCCAGCAGCTTAGGAACAGGGACTTCCTATGGCTACACCTTC
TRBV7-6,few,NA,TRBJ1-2,CASSPSWAGAGYTF,TGTGCCAGCAGCCCAAGTTGGGCAGGGGCTGGCTACACCTTC
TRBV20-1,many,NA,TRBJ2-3,CSAPEGSDTQYF,TGCAGTGCCCCGGAAGGGTCAGATACGCAGTATTTT
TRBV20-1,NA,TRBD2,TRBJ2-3,CSAGSGGSTDTQYF,TGCAGTGCCGGTAGCGGGGGGAGCACAGATACGCAGTATTTT
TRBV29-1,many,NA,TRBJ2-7,CSVAVWGYEQYF,TGCAGCGTTGCCGTCTGGGGGTACGAGCAGTACTTC
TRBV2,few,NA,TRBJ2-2,CASSEFRTGELFF,TGTGCCAGCAGTGAATTTAGGACCGGGGAGCTGTTTTTT
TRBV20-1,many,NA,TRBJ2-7,CSARDHKGGFYEQYF,TGCAGTGCTAGAGATCACAAAGGGGGTTTCTACGAGCAGTACTTC
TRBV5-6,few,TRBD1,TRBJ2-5,CASSPGTGQETQYF,TGTGCCAGCAGCCCCGGGACAGGGCAAGAGACCCAGTACTTC
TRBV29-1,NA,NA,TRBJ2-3,CSAGTGLGRDTQYF,TGCAGCGCTGGGACAGGCCTCGGGAGGGATACGCAGTATTTC
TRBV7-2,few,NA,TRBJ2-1,CASSLVGGGVAYNEQFF,TGTGCCAGCAGCTTAGTGGGGGGGGGCGTTGCCTACAATGAGCAGTTCTTC
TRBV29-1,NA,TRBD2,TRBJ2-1,CSVGLAGAYNEQFF,TGCAGCGTTGGCCTAGCGGGAGCATACAATGAGCAGTTCTTC
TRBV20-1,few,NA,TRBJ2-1,CSARFYNEQFF,TGCAGTGCTAGATTCTACAATGAGCAGTTCTTC
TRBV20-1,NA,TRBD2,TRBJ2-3,CSAAFLAGEGTDTQYF,TGCAGTGCTGCATTTCTAGCGGGAGAGGGTACAGATACGCAGTATTTT
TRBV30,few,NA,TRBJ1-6,CAWHGQNNSPLHF,TGTGCCTGGCACGGGCAGAATAATTCACCCCTCCACTTT
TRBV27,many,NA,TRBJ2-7,CASSLTGREQYF,TGTGCCAGCAGTTTAACAGGTCGCGAGCAGTACTTC
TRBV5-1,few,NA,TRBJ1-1,CASSEPANTEAFF,TGCGCCAGCAGCGAACCGGCTAACACTGAAGCTTTCTTT
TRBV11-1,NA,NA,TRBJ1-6,CASSFEAESSSYNSPLHF,TGTGCCAGCAGCTTTGAGGCAGAATCAAGCTCCTATAATTCACCCCTCCACTTT
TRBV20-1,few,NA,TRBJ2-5,CSGRVQETQYF,TGCAGTGGTCGCGTTCAAGAGACCCAGTACTTC
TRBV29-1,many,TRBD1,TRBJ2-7,CSVWTGPYEQYF,TGCAGCGTTTGGACAGGCCCCTACGAGCAGTACTTC
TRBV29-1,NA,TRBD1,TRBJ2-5,CSAPGQGVETQYF,TGCAGCGCTCCGGGACAGGGGGTAGAGACCCAGTACTTC
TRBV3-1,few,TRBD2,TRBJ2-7,CASSQRTSGFYEQYF,TGTGCCAGCAGCCAGCGGACTAGCGGCTTCTACGAGCAGTACTTC
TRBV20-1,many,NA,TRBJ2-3,CSASQRPVSTDTQYF,TGCAGTGCTAGCCAGAGACCAGTTAGCACAGATACGCAGTATTTT
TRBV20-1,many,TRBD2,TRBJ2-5,CSAQYSGRARGTQYF,TGCAGTGCGCAGTACAGCGGGAGGGCCAGGGGGACCCAGTACTTC
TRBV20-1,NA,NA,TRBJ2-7,CSARGVPGNYYEQYF,TGCAGTGCTAGAGGGGTTCCGGGAAACTACTACGAGCAGTACTTC
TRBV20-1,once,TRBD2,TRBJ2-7,CSANPGTSRTYEQYF,TGCAGTGCTAACCCCGGGACTAGCCGGACCTACGAGCAGTACTTC
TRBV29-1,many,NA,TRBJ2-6,CSVGSRDVLTF,TGCAGCGTTGGGTCCAGGGACGTCCTGACTTTC
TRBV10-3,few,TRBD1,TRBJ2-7,CAISERPGTGDEQYF,TGTGCCATCAGTGAGAGGCCCGGGACAGGGGACGAGCAGTACTTC
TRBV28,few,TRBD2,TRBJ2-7,CASSDSGRPLNF,TGTGCCAGCAGTGATAGCGGGAGACCCCTTAACTTC
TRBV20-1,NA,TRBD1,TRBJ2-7,CSARDRGKEQYF,TGCAGTGCCCGGGACAGGGGAAAGGAGCAGTACTTC
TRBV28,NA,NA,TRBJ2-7,CASSLPDGRTYEQYF,TGTGCCAGCAGTCTCCCTGATGGGAGAACCTACGAGCAGTACTTC
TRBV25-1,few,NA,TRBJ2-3,CASSELTVQGLDTQYF,TGTGCCAGCAGTGAACTAACAGTACAGGGCCTGGATACGCAGTATTTT
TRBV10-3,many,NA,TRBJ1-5,CAISELDQPQHF,TGTGCCATCAGTGAATTAGACCAGCCCCAGCATTTT
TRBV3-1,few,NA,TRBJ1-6,CASSQGGEGLHF,TGTGCCAGCAGCCAAGGTGGGGAGGGTCTCCACTTT
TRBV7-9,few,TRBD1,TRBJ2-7,CASSRNTGVSSYEQYF,TGTGCCAGCAGCCGAAACACAGGGGTTTCCTCCTACGAGCAGTACTTC
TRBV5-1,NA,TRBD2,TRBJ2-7,CASSVGTSGLYEQYF,TGCGCCAGCAGCGTCGGGACTAGCGGGCTTTACGAGCAGTACTTC
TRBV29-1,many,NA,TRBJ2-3,CSGDYTDTQYF,TGCAGCGGCGACTACACAGATACGCAGTATTTT
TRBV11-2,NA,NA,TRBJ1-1,CASSLAINTEAFF,TGTGCCAGCAGCTTAGCGATTAACACTGAAGCTTTCTTT
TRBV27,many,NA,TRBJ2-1,CASSSNLGVLSSYNEQFF,TGTGCCAGCAGTTCCAATTTAGGGGTCCTAAGCTCCTACAATGAGCAGTTCTTC
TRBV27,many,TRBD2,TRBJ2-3,CASSPLAGNLDTQYF,TGTGCCAGCAGCCCACTAGCGGGGAATCTAGATACGCAGTATTTT
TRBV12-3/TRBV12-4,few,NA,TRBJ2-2,CASSLALAVNTGELFF,TGTGCCAGCAGTTTAGCGTTAGCGGTCAACACCGGGGAGCTGTTTTTT
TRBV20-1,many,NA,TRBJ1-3,CSARGPQGDGNTIYF,TGCAGTGCTAGAGGTCCACAGGGAGATGGAAACACCATATATTTT
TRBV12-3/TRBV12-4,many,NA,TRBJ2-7,CASSPQGMRGYEQYF,TGTGCCAGCAGCCCACAGGGTATGAGGGGGTACGAGCAGTACTTC